This T cell receptor (beta chain) was sequenced for a study of human T cells and chemical hapten exposure. Across the study: Upper-back patches of 0.01% DPC were read at 6 days.

Germline CDR1 and CDR2: SEHNR and FQNEAQ (reference sequence). This CDR3 is built from 11 residues. The V end was cut by 2 bases, the J end by 2 bases, with 0 bases between. General study points: Clustering by CDR3 similarity yielded significantly more large clusters from expanded TCRs than controls.

From the RACE reads, TCRdb called clonotypes with MiXCR, one entry per CDR3 protein. The sample holds about 64,000 distinct CDR3 sequences, about 11% seen once. This clonotype was counted ten times or more. Its matching antigen is unknown. Indicated time point: pre-sensitization, week 0. Described treatment: therapeutic diphenylcyclopropenone sensitization with weekly scalp DPC. Blood draws came first, before each patch test. Alopecia patients deemed DPC-suitable, aged 18 to 70, excluding pregnancy. Sequencing was performed on whole blood, taken in connection with sensitization to the hapten diphenylcyclopropenone (DPC). This TCR was recovered from a woman aged 40 to 50 with alopecia areata. Some clones in this sample may be carry-over from other donors' samples. V gene TRBV7-9 combines with J gene TRBJ1-2, with D unclear. As DNA, the CDR3 is TGTGCCAGCAGCTTAAACTATGGCTACACCTTC. Its protein is CASSLNYGYTF. Full variable domain (missing parts from reference TRBV7-9 and TRBJ1-2): DTGVSQNPRHKITKRGQNVTFRCDPISEHNRLYWYRQTLGQGPEFLTYFQNEAQLEKSRLLSDRFSAERPKGSFSTLEIQRTEQGDSAMYLCASSLNYGYTFGSGTRLTVV.